This entry lists 8 T cell receptor beta chains sequenced from one sample in a study of shared clonotypes between healthy human individuals. The protocol was immunoSEQ multiplex PCR, while the TCRdb copy is restricted to in-frame clones and leaves out a portion. The sample holds approximately 2.1 million clones, just over 90% seen once. The source material was naive CD4+ T cells from PBMCs. Subset denoted: CD45RA+ positively selected. The receptors derive from a man aged 18 to 30 in good health. Some clones in this sample may be carry-over from other donors' samples.

This sequence joins TRBV5-4 and TRBJ2-5; the D is unclear. The CDR3 length is 13 residues. Germline V gene lookup returns CDR1 SGHNT and CDR2 YYREEE (reference sequence). Trimming shortened V by 1 base and J by 2 bases, and 6 bases separated the two germline ends. CDR3 nucleotides: TGTGCCAGCAGCTTGAAAAGACAAGAGACCCAGTACTTC. Protein product: CASSLKRQETQYF.

The chain links TRBV25-1 to TRBJ2-2; either TRBD1 or TRBD2 may fit D (5 bases each). The CDR3 runs 14 residues. Germline CDR1 MGHDK, CDR2 SYGVNS. V gave up 5 bases and J gave up 1 base, with 8 bases separating them. CDR3 coding DNA: TGTGCCAGCAGTCGGGGCCAGAACACCGGGGAGCTGTTTTTT. Its translation: CASSRGQNTGELFF.

The chain uses TRBV5-4 and TRBJ2-5; D possibly corresponds to TRBD2 (5 bases). The CDR3 is 17 residues long. Germline CDR1 is SGHNT and CDR2 is YYREEE (reference sequence). Trimming removed 4 bases at V and 5 bases at J, with 24 bases between. DNA for the CDR3: TGTGCCAGCAGCCCACGGCAACGGTCCCCACGAGGGGAGACCCAGTACTTC. Translated: CASSPRQRSPRGETQYF.

The rearrangement links TRBV21-1 to TRBJ1-2; no check of the table's D call, TRBD1, against the DNA was made. TRBV21-1 is recorded as a pseudogene. The CDR3 runs 17 residues. The CDR3 nucleotides read TGTGCCAGCAGCGTACGGGACAGGGACTTGCGTAACTATGGCTACACCTTC. Residues: CASSVRDRDLRNYGYTF.

This rearrangement joins TRBV5-1 to TRBJ2-7; 9 bases line up with TRBD1. Trimming took 4 bases from V and 6 from J; bases not matched to a gene: 8. Looked up from germline, CDR1 is SGHRS and CDR2 is YFSETQ. The CDR3 runs 14 residues. The CDR3, as DNA: TGCGCCAGCAGCCCGGGACAGGGTGGGTCCGAGCAGTACTTC. This codes for CASSPGQGGSEQYF.

The CDR3 nucleotides are TGCGCCAGCAGCTGGGGACAGGAAACGGCATACAATGAGCAGTTCTTC. Residues: CASSWGQETAYNEQFF. V usage is TRBV5-1 and J usage is TRBJ2-1; 8 nucleotides match TRBD1. Germline-derived CDR1 and CDR2 are SGHRS and YFSETQ. Germline trimming cut 3 bases from V and 4 bases from J; bases unmatched to any gene: 9. This CDR3 contains 16 residues.

This clone was seen a single time. The J gene is TRBJ2-1, the V gene TRBV28, with TRBD2 matching 11 bases. J gave up 4 bases and V 5 bases, and 7 bases lay outside the gene matches. From germline, CDR1 is MDHEN and CDR2 SYDVKM. The CDR3 totals 16 residues. CDR3 sequence: CASSPGTSGAYNEQFF. In DNA form, the CDR3 reads TGTGCCAGCAGTCCGGGGACTAGCGGAGCATACAATGAGCAGTTCTTC.

About this clone itself: This same CDR3 is encoded by further DNA sequences in the sample. V gene TRBV5-1 combines with J gene TRBJ1-3, with D perhaps matching TRBD1 (5 bases). Trimming stripped 3 bases from V and 3 bases from J, with 10 bases between. The germline CDR1 and CDR2 sequences are SGHRS and YFSETQ. The CDR3 consists of 14 residues. CDR3 sequence: CASSSGTGGNTIYF. CDR3 bases: TGCGCCAGCAGCTCAGGGACGGGTGGAAACACCATATATTTT.